The sequence of this TCR beta chain was determined in a study of cytomegalovirus exposure and HLA in healthy donors (dated by TCRdb to 2015 to 2018). The study in broad terms: An earlier analysis of approximately 590 of the donors reported roughly 300 Gb of sequence data and 117 million unique TCR beta sequences from 150 million to 200 million T cells. An early release covering more than 500 HLA-typed donors comprised about 300 gigabases of sequencing data and approximately 85 million unique TCR sequences. The genetic ancestry cluster associated with self-reported Caucasian donors included over 65% of the 398 genotyped donors. The study aimed to test whether signatures of past pathogen exposure could be identified by cataloging public T cell receptors. Using immunosequencing, the study profiled T cell repertoires from 640 or so subjects and related those repertoires to cytomegalovirus serostatus. In addition to the first cohort of 500 to 850 subjects, a separate validation cohort of about 120 different subjects was used. High-throughput TCR immunosequencing, statistical association of individual TCRs with disease status, and machine learning were combined to predict cytomegalovirus infection status. In a later analysis, previously published TCR beta repertoires from 600 to 850 donors were re-analyzed and high-resolution HLA genotyping was added so that TCR occurrence patterns could be studied. Rather than drawing on any new phenotypic data, the later analysis identified candidate immune exposures from TCR beta sequences and the way those sequences occurred across donors. In an earlier analysis of roughly 600 of the donors, high-throughput TCR beta sequencing was used to judge whether each TCR beta V gene segment behaved as functional or pseudogenic. Donor age, sex, ethnicity and CMV serostatus were compiled alongside the repertoire data. Genome-wide SNP genotypes for about 65% of the 666 donors were used in a later genetic analysis, which treated that subset as a discovery cohort. Every repertoire in the discovery cohort had been generated on one and the same sequencing platform. Class I and class II HLA loci were covered by the typing at four-digit resolution. The number of donors typed differed by locus, with roughly 629-640 for A, B, C, DRB1 and DQB1, 522 for DQA1, 600 to 610 for DPA1, and 400 to 490 for DPB1. Four or five DR-DQ haplotypes were handled as single units for association and clustering, since linkage in the cohort was strong. Among some 400 genotyped donors of the cohort, an average of 235,054 unique TCR beta nucleotide sequences were sequenced per donor, around a sixth of them non-productive. The paper's findings and limits, for the study overall: Specific HLA alleles were associated with 18,000 or so TCR beta sequences at a false discovery rate of 0.05 in a later analysis. The 87-base-pair reads could not distinguish some IMGT-functional V segments, including TRBV6-2 and TRBV6-3, so those segments were excluded. An earlier analysis of approximately 500 of the donors showed that most TCR beta V segments appeared in productive rearrangements either about 90% or about 30% of the time, which broadly matched IMGT annotations. While some public TCRs were present in many individuals, most TCR sequences turned up only very rarely across donors. In this cohort, only TCR beta chains were sequenced, and detectable features were limited by the absence of alpha or paired-chain data. Assigning TCR associations to individual alleles was difficult when HLA alleles, especially DR and DQ, strongly co-occurred. Cytomegalovirus status was reported to be diagnosed by the classifier with high specificity and sensitivity in both the original and validation cohorts. In vitro tests confirmed that a few of the cytomegalovirus-associated TCR beta chains recognize cytomegalovirus antigens. According to a later analysis, parvovirus B19, influenza, CMV and Epstein-Barr virus appeared linked to several top co-occurrence clusters. A further reported finding was that TCR beta sequences accurately predicted the HLA-A and HLA-B alleles for most subjects in the first cohort. The sequencing pipeline was judged likely to have produced a cluster of highly shared sequence variants as a technical artifact. The only immune exposure information available for the cohort was CMV serostatus. A later genetic analysis reported fewer N-insertions in productive TCRs among donors in an Asian-associated ancestry cluster than the roughly 620-donor mean. The study listed 150 to 200 TCR beta chains as associated with cytomegalovirus. In a later analysis, HLA-associated TCR beta chains were found to be more clonally expanded and to have lower generation probabilities than equally common non-associated chains. According to a later analysis, TCR association rates differed among HLA loci, with DRB1 alleles showing the most associated TCRs and HLA-C alleles showing the fewest. Roughly uniform sequencing depth across donors was assumed in presence/absence analyses, although this assumption may not hold. Correlated functional status among segregating V segments might be attributable to linkage disequilibrium, but an unknown experimental factor could not be ruled out. The earlier analysis of almost 600 of the donors excluded some 16 rarely observed V segments, including chromosome 9 orphons, because counts were too low. The authors suggested that the approach could potentially be extended to other disease states and immunological phenotypes. A later analysis found that most CMV-associated TCR beta chains appeared HLA-restricted, with HLA associations seemingly driven largely by CMV exposure. Because HLA typing was unavailable for some donors at each locus, only the typed subset was used in association tests. In a later genetic analysis, a missense DCLRE1C variant was associated with V-gene and J-gene trimming of TCR beta chains, and the association was replicated in an independent cohort.

Regarding this clone: This receptor's antigen is unknown. Base quality data are lacking; no much larger clone is found one base away.

The cohort comprised several hundred healthy bone marrow donors. At the time of sampling, every cohort member was nominally healthy, though immune exposures that went unrecorded were likely present. The donor was CMV seropositive and belonged to the group of 250 to 350 seropositive cohort members. Each donor provided a peripheral blood sample, and peripheral blood mononuclear cells were used for TCR beta sequencing. Genomic DNA extraction from the blood cell samples was performed with the Qiagen DNeasy Blood Extraction Kit. Library method: the immunoSEQ multiplex PCR assay. For the multiplex PCR, a mixture combining 60 forward primers for TCR Vbeta segments and 13 reverse primers for TCR Jbeta segments was used. Amplification of the CDR3 region of rearranged TCR beta genes was performed with a multiplex PCR assay on genomic DNA. The Illumina HiSeq System was used to sequence the amplified TCR beta libraries as 87-base-pair reads. As for the original processing: A later analysis counted about 76 million unique TCR beta chains across the 666 repertoires, and roughly 10 million of these chains were shared by at least two donors. Raw reads were error-corrected and collapsed into unique sequences by a nearest-neighbor algorithm in which closely related sequences were merged to remove PCR and sequencing errors. V, D and J gene segments were assigned by aligning CDR3 sequences to IMGT reference sequences. For a sequence to be retained, a match of at least six nucleotides to both a V gene segment and a J gene segment was required. A rearrangement was called productive if the CDR3 had no stop codons and remained in frame with V and J, and every other rearrangement was called non-productive. Following IMGT convention, CDR3 was defined as the stretch from the second conserved V-encoded cysteine up to the conserved J-encoded phenylalanine. Sequences without an unambiguous match to a single V gene segment were excluded from the earlier analysis of about 640 of the donors. An earlier analysis of a few hundred of the donors called V segments functional above 56.7% productive rearrangements and segregating when the between-donor standard deviation exceeded 5%. A statistical classification framework was built to diagnose cytomegalovirus status from the catalog of TCR beta chain sequences. In a later analysis, TCR nucleotide sequences were compared against IMGT/GENE-DB human TR gene sequences so that V and J genes could be assigned. In a later analysis, CDR3 sequences and most-parsimonious VDJ recombination scenarios were assigned using the TCRdist pipeline. In a later analysis, each TCR beta chain was defined by its CDR3 amino acid sequence together with its V-gene family, and reads lacking a unique V-gene family were excluded. A later analysis removed several hundred highly shared, low-generation-probability nucleotide sequences to deal with suspected cross-contamination and a sequencing artifact. In a later analysis, a clonal expansion index for each public chain was calculated from normalized within-repertoire ranks of inferred template counts. In a later analysis, generation probabilities were computed using a VDJ recombination model fitted to out-of-frame rearrangements, and the results were checked against IGoR. In a later analysis, TCR-TCR, TCR-HLA and TCR-CMV co-occurrence was scored with hypergeometric tests, and a repertoire-size bias correction was applied to TCR pairs. False discovery rates were estimated in a later analysis by permuting HLA or CMV assignments 20 times. In a later analysis, co-occurring TCRs were grouped using DBSCAN, with TCRdist sequence similarity added in when clustering inside HLA-allele-positive subsets. For co-occurrence clustering, repertoires with fewer than 30,000 or more than 120,000 public chains were excluded, along with about five repertoires with anomalous nucleotide sharing. TCRdb holds this immuneACCESS table with in-frame rearrangements only. Some clones are missing; in checked studies, unresolved V genes explain under half, and the rest has no known cause. V and J calls and clone size are given by that table; D and trimming were obtained from the DNA. This sample holds roughly 150,000 clones; approximately 75% were observed only once. The ten biggest clones cover less than 2.5% of the sample.

There are 16 amino acids in the CDR3, from cysteine to phenylalanine inclusive. Solely the CDR3 DNA is kept, with 48 bases framed from the first base. The germline V gene provides CDR1 MNHNS and CDR2 SASEGT. V and J are trimmed by 4 bases and 0 bases, and the gene matches miss 6 bases of the junction. The sequence was collected from a man in his forties or fifties in good health and CMV-seropositive. The chain was built from TRBV6-1 and TRBJ2-3, with 8 middle bases fitting TRBD1. Source material: PBMCs. The DNA sequence is as follows: TGTGCCAGCAGTGCCCGGGACAGGTCTAGCACAGATACGCAGTATTTT. This translates into CASSARDRSSTDTQYF.